The entry below gives a single T cell receptor beta chain sequence along with its context. Its antigen remains unidentified. This entry comes from a study of identical twins. Notes on the study in general: Alpha sequences out of frame and shared by twins had excess low generation probability.

TCRdb redid the calling of the 5' RACE reads with MiXCR, one entry per CDR3 protein. The repertoire holds approximately 500,000 distinct CDR3 sequences, with 20% to 25% as singletons. These sequences were also reported in another study, on T cells expressing NK-cell markers. According to that study: The study sequenced eight donors, seven HCMV-seropositive and one seronegative. About 1.0-7.0% of CD8+ T cells in about 6 donors belonged to dominant NKG2C+ clonotypes. Similarly, these clonotypes led the CD3+CD56-NKG2C+ fraction as well in several donors.

This receptor was obtained from a woman between 18 and 30 years old in good health. The sample comprised CD4+ T cells sorted from blood.

CDR3 bases: TGTGCCAGCAGCTTAAATTACGGCGGTGCCCCCTACGAGCAGTACTTC. This translates into CASSLNYGGAPYEQYF. The chain couples TRBV7-9 to TRBJ2-7; D unresolved. In germline, CDR1 is SEHNR, CDR2 FQNEAQ (reference sequence). V was cut by 2 bases and J by 2 bases, with 16 bases left in between. The CDR3 covers 16 residues.